Below, 32 T cell receptor beta chains from the same sample are listed, as sequenced in a study of T cell responses to AZD1222 COVID-19 vaccine (dated by TCRdb to the early 2020s). The intended sense of this specimen's time point label: baseline before first vaccination. Library creation used the immunoSEQ multiplex PCR assay. In its TCRdb copy, this immuneACCESS table keeps in-frame sequences only and misses some clones. Where compared with another copy, unresolved V genes explain less than half of these, and the others have no known cause. In this sample the table shows 150,000 to 170,000 clones, around 90% of which occur a single time. The ten largest account for approximately 17% of the sample. The source material was peripheral blood, sampled on day 0 of AZD1222 vaccination. These receptors were taken from an adult in good health.

This rearrangement joins TRBV6-5 to TRBJ1-2; 8 bases map to TRBD1. The CDR3 is 14 residues long. Trimming took 4 bases from V and 4 from J; bases not matched to a gene: 5. CDR1 is MNHEY and CDR2 is SVGAGI in the germline V gene. DNA for the CDR3: TGTGCCAGCAGTTCAGGGGGCGCCAGCTATGGCTACACCTTC. Translated, it gives CASSSGGASYGYTF.

This clone appeared a few times. The rearrangement joins TRBV18 to TRBJ2-2; D not resolved. V was trimmed by 1 base and J by 6 bases, leaving 9 bases between them. CDR3 length: 14 residues. Germline lookup yields CDR1 KGHSH and CDR2 LQKENI. CDR3 coding DNA: TGTGCCAGCTCACCACAACCTCTTGCCGGGGAGCTGTTTTTT. This sequence encodes CASSPQPLAGELFF.

V and J are TRBV12-3 or TRBV12-4 and TRBJ1-1, with a weak D call TRBD1 (5 bases). CDR3 length: 13 amino acids. The V and J ends lost 4 bases and 2 bases respectively, with 8 bases between them. DNA for the CDR3: TGTGCCAGCAGTTCAGGGCTAAACACTGAAGCTTTCTTT. Translation gives CASSSGLNTEAFF.

In its sample, this clone was seen a few times. The chain has TRBV24-1 and TRBJ1-2; the D is unclear. This CDR3 comprises 13 residues. Between the trimmed V and J ends, which lost 3 bases and 4 bases, there was a span of 8 bases. The V gene's germline CDR1 is KGHDR and CDR2 SFDVKD. The chain's CDR3 is CATSDEEAYGYTF. For the CDR3, the DNA is TGTGCCACCAGTGATGAGGAAGCCTATGGCTACACCTTC.

This clone was counted once. The chain has TRBV4-1 and TRBJ1-1; D call uncertain. V was clipped by 7 bases and J by 5 bases, with 8 bases between them. The germline V gene has CDR1 MGHRA and CDR2 YSYEKL. There are 11 residues in the CDR3. CDR3 coding DNA: TGCGCCAGCACTTTGGGGACTGAAGCTTTCTTT. Residues: CASTLGTEAFF.

The chain has TRBV5-4 and TRBJ2-7; D ambiguous. CDR3 length: 14 amino acids. V gave up 2 bases and J gave up 1 base, with 10 bases separating them. In germline, CDR1 is SGHNT, CDR2 YYREEE (reference sequence). DNA of the CDR3: TGTGCCAGCAGCTTCGATAGGGTTTCCTACGAGCAGTACTTC. This codes for CASSFDRVSYEQYF. The full variable domain, completed using reference TRBV5-4 and TRBJ2-7, is ETGVTQSPTHLIKTRGQQVTLRCSSQSGHNTVSWYQQALGQGPQFIFQYYREEENGRGNFPPRFSGLQFPNYSSELNVNALELDDSALYLCASSFDRVSYEQYFGPGTRLTVT.

The V call is TRBV7-8, the J call TRBJ2-3, with TRBD2 matching over 13 bases. The V and J ends lost 2 bases and 2 bases, in that order; junction bases with no gene match: 4. The germline V gene has CDR1 SGHVS and CDR2 FQNEAQ. The CDR3 covers 17 residues. CDR3 nucleotides: TGTGCCAGCAGCTTAAGACTAGCGGGAGGCTCCACAGATACGCAGTATTTT. This translates into CASSLRLAGGSTDTQYF.

The chain combines TRBV6-5 with TRBJ1-4, with D possibly TRBD1 on 6 matching bases. CDR1 is MNHEY and CDR2 is SVGAGI in the germline V gene. This CDR3 is 15 amino acids long. Trimming removed 6 bases from V and 6 bases from J, with 17 bases in between. This CDR3 is CASSLSQGRDEKLFF. CDR3 DNA: TGTGCCAGCAGCTTGTCGCAGGGGAGGGATGAAAAACTGTTTTTT.

V gene TRBV4-1 combines with J gene TRBJ2-5; no definite D call. The CDR3 consists of 14 residues. Trimming took 1 base from V and 2 from J, leaving 8 bases between them. Germline values: CDR1 MGHRA, CDR2 YSYEKL. The CDR3 spells CASSQVKVQETQYF. In nucleotides, the CDR3 is TGCGCCAGCAGCCAAGTAAAGGTACAAGAGACCCAGTACTTC.

The chain couples TRBV9 to TRBJ1-3; no firm D call. V was shortened by 0 bases and J by 0 bases, with 10 bases between the two germline ends. Germline CDR1 is SGDLS and CDR2 is YYNGEE. This CDR3 region has 16 residues. CDR3 in amino acids: CASSVGPVYSGNTIYF. Written as DNA, the CDR3 is TGTGCCAGCAGCGTAGGGCCAGTTTACTCTGGAAACACCATATATTTT.

This chain uses TRBV5-1 with TRBJ2-1; D possibly corresponds to TRBD1 (6 bases). This CDR3 contains 15 residues. The ends were cut back, 0 bases at V and 1 base at J, with 8 bases in the middle. Germline CDR1 SGHRS, CDR2 YFSETQ. The CDR3 reads CASSLEGQSYNEQFF. The CDR3 DNA sequence: TGCGCCAGCAGCTTGGAAGGACAGTCCTACAATGAGCAGTTCTTC.

This clone appeared a few times. The chain carries TRBV29-1 and TRBJ2-2; TRBD2 is a possible D gene (6 bases). The V and J ends lost 5 bases and 6 bases respectively, with 16 bases between them. Germline V gives CDR1 SQVTM, CDR2 ANQGSEA. This CDR3 region has 14 residues. The CDR3 reads CSVTPRREAGELFF. The CDR3 DNA reads TGCAGCGTTACCCCCCGAAGGGAGGCCGGGGAGCTGTTTTTT.

The CDR3 bases are TGTGCCAGCAGCTACTCAACAGGGGGCCCCCTTAATAATTCACCCCTCCACTTT. Residues: CASSYSTGGPLNNSPLHF. The rearrangement joins TRBV5-4 to TRBJ1-6, with TRBD1 matching 9 bases. Germline V lookup: CDR1 SGHNT, CDR2 YYREEE (reference sequence). V dropped 3 bases and J dropped 5; count of bases not matched to a gene: 12. The CDR3 spans 18 residues.

This clone was seen a handful of times. This chain connects TRBV6-5 to TRBJ2-7, with TRBD1 matching over 9 bases. CDR3 length equals 14 residues. Germline loops: CDR1 MNHEY, CDR2 SVGAGI. V shed 5 bases, J shed 5 bases, and the junction held 7 bases outside the gene matches. The CDR3 loop is CASSPGTGKDEQYF. The CDR3 nucleotides read TGTGCCAGCAGTCCCGGGACAGGGAAGGACGAGCAGTACTTC.

In this sample, this clone turned up once. The chain joins TRBV18 to TRBJ2-1, with D perhaps matching TRBD2 (5 bases). The V gene's germline CDR1 is KGHSH and CDR2 LQKENI. Trimming shortened V by 2 bases and J by 0 bases, and 14 bases separated the two germline ends. This CDR3 has 17 residues. CDR3 amino acids: CASSPADPSSSYNEQFF. DNA of the CDR3: TGTGCCAGCTCACCAGCAGATCCTAGCAGCTCCTACAATGAGCAGTTCTTC.

The chain is built from TRBV19 and TRBJ1-2; 9 bases line up with TRBD1. Germline V gene data show CDR1 as LNHDA and CDR2 as SQIVND (reference sequence). The CDR3 totals 19 residues. Germline trimming cut 6 bases from V and 2 bases from J; bases unmatched to any gene: 19. CDR3 loop: CASRARTGQGTHRNYGYTF. As DNA, the CDR3 is TGTGCCAGTAGAGCCAGGACCGGACAGGGGACCCATAGAAACTATGGCTACACCTTC.

J is TRBJ1-1 and V is TRBV6-2 or TRBV6-3; perhaps TRBD1 as D (5 bases). Looked up from germline, CDR1 is MNHEY and CDR2 is SVGEGT. This CDR3 region has 15 residues. The ends were cut back, 6 bases at V and 7 bases at J, with 21 bases in the middle. CDR3 region: CASSPRGGSFGEAFF. The CDR3 DNA sequence: TGTGCCAGCAGCCCCCGGGGGGGGAGTTTCGGTGAAGCTTTCTTT.

Only a few counts were recorded for this clone. CDR3 in amino acids: CASSLNGAPWDLYQETQYF. The CDR3 DNA reads TGTGCCAGCAGCTTGAATGGGGCCCCCTGGGACTTGTACCAAGAGACCCAGTACTTC. The V call is TRBV5-5, the J call TRBJ2-5, with D perhaps TRBD2 (6 bases). This CDR3 region has 19 residues. V lost 1 base to trimming and J lost 0 bases, with 22 bases between them. Germline V gene data show CDR1 as SGHKS and CDR2 as YYEKEE (reference sequence).

The V call is TRBV12-3 or TRBV12-4, the J call TRBJ1-5; perhaps TRBD1 as D (6 bases). The CDR3 is 13 residues long. V shed 8 bases and J shed 7 bases, with 15 bases lying between them. CDR3 in amino acids: CASLYRVGQPQHF. The CDR3 bases are TGTGCCAGCCTATACAGGGTCGGGCAGCCCCAGCATTTT.

The chain has TRBV30 and TRBJ1-2; D is ambiguous. This CDR3 is built from 12 residues. V was pared by 4 bases and J by 4 bases, with 10 bases between. Germline lookup yields CDR1 GTSNPN and CDR2 SVGIG (reference sequence). The CDR3: CAWKVGLYGYTF. CDR3 bases: TGTGCCTGGAAGGTGGGCCTCTATGGCTACACCTTC. Together with reference TRBV30 and TRBJ1-2, the CDR3 gives the full variable domain: SQTIHQWPATLVQPVGSPLSLECTVEGTSNPNLYWYRQAAGRGLQLLFYSVGIGQISSEVPQNLSASRPQDRQFILSSKKLLLSDSGFYLCAWKVGLYGYTFGSGTRLTVV.

This chain uses TRBV5-1 with TRBJ1-1; D is perhaps TRBD1 (5 bases). The CDR3 consists of 16 residues. V lost 2 bases, J lost 3 bases, and 17 bases lay in between. Germline loops: CDR1 SGHRS, CDR2 YFSETQ. The CDR3 loop is CASSLWEGREDTEAFF. The CDR3 DNA is TGCGCCAGCAGCTTATGGGAGGGGAGGGAGGACACTGAAGCTTTCTTT.

The chain joins TRBV14 to TRBJ1-6, with no clear D. Trimming took off 3 bases at V and 5 bases at J, with 8 bases between the two ends. Germline V gives CDR1 SGHDN, CDR2 FVKESK. This CDR3 has 14 amino acids. This CDR3 is CASSQYADNSPLHF. CDR3 DNA: TGTGCCAGCAGCCAGTACGCTGATAATTCACCCCTCCACTTT.

The chain carries TRBV7-2 and TRBJ1-6, with a weak D call TRBD1 (5 bases). The V gene lost 1 base and the J gene lost 9 bases, with 13 bases spanning the gap. Germline V CDR1 and CDR2: SGHTA, FQGNSA. The CDR3 has 15 residues. The CDR3: CASSLGMGGISPLHF. In nucleotides, the CDR3 is TGTGCCAGCAGCTTAGGTATGGGGGGTATTTCACCCCTCCACTTT.

This clone appeared once. The chain links TRBV29-1 to TRBJ1-4; no firm D call. Germline CDR1 is SQVTM and CDR2 is ANQGSEA. Between the trimmed V and J ends, which lost 5 bases and 8 bases, there was a span of 9 bases. This CDR3 spans 11 amino acids. This chain's CDR3 is CSVQLAEKLFF. The CDR3, as DNA: TGCAGCGTTCAGCTCGCCGAAAAACTGTTTTTT.

The rearrangement uses TRBV4-3 and TRBJ2-3; TRBD2 might be the D (5 bases). CDR3 length: 16 amino acids. Looked up from germline, CDR1 is LGHNA and CDR2 is YSLEER. V shed 3 bases and J shed 1 base, with 14 bases lying between them. CDR3 in amino acids: CASSHATSRGTDTQYF. DNA of the CDR3: TGCGCCAGCAGCCACGCCACTAGTAGAGGCACAGATACGCAGTATTTT.

The chain employs TRBV7-3 and TRBJ1-6; D remains ambiguous. The CDR3 contains 14 residues. Germline CDR1 SGHTA, CDR2 FQGTGA. V lost 5 bases, J lost 9 bases, and 14 bases lay in between. CDR3 DNA sequence: TGTGCCAGCAGCGTCCGTGACGGTCTTTCACCCCTCCACTTT. This gives the protein CASSVRDGLSPLHF.

V and J are TRBV10-1 and TRBJ2-1, with 8 bases aligning to TRBD2. The CDR3 covers 14 residues. Germline loops: CDR1 WNHNN, CDR2 SYGVQD (reference sequence). Trimming cost V 10 bases and J 9 bases; bases outside gene matches: 14. The CDR3 is CATHRAGGVGEQFF. CDR3 coding DNA: TGCGCCACCCATCGGGCGGGGGGAGTGGGTGAGCAGTTCTTC.

The rearrangement joins TRBV11-3 to TRBJ1-2; D unclear. The CDR3 spans 13 residues. The V and J ends lost 5 bases and 5 bases respectively, with 12 bases between them. CDR1 is SGHNT and CDR2 is YENEEA in the germline V gene. The CDR3 DNA follows: TGTGCCAGCAGCCCACAAGAACAATATGGCTACACCTTC. This sequence encodes CASSPQEQYGYTF.

The chain recombines TRBV4-3 with TRBJ1-6, with a possible D match to TRBD1 (6 bases). The CDR3 extends over 15 amino acids. The V gene lost 0 bases and the J gene lost 6 bases, with 9 bases spanning the gap. Germline CDR1 is LGHNA and CDR2 is YSLEER. As DNA, the CDR3 is TGCGCCAGCAGCCAAGACATACAGGGTAATTCACCCCTCCACTTT. Translating it yields CASSQDIQGNSPLHF.

CDR3 DNA sequence: TGTGCCATCAGTGAGGATCTTTACAATGAGCAGTTCTTC. It codes for CAISEDLYNEQFF. The rearrangement links TRBV10-3 to TRBJ2-1; no reliable D call. The V gene's germline CDR1 is ENHRY and CDR2 SYGVKD. V gave up 2 bases and J gave up 4 bases, with 6 bases separating them. CDR3 length: 13 amino acids.

The V call is TRBV12-3 or TRBV12-4, the J call TRBJ2-1, with TRBD2 matching over 8 bases. V lost 6 bases, J lost 3 bases, and 1 base stayed unmatched. CDR3 length: 13 residues. The CDR3 DNA is TGTGCCAGCAGGGCGGGAGGCTACAATGAGCAGTTCTTC. Translating gives CASRAGGYNEQFF.

This chain joins TRBV19 and TRBJ2-7, with D tentatively TRBD1 (6 bases). The V end was cut by 2 bases, the J end by 3 bases, with 11 bases between. There are 14 residues in the CDR3. Germline-derived CDR1 and CDR2 are LNHDA and SQIVND (reference sequence). CDR3: CASSIQQGIYEQYF. CDR3 coding DNA: TGTGCCAGTAGTATACAACAGGGTATCTACGAGCAGTACTTC. The variable domain in full, with the rest retrieved from reference TRBV19 and TRBJ2-7, is DGGITQSPKYLFRKEGQNVTLSCEQNLNHDAMYWYRQDPGQGLRLIYYSQIVNDFQKGDIAEGYSVSREKKESFPLTVTSAQKNPTAFYLCASSIQQGIYEQYFGPGTRLTVT.